The 23 T cell receptor beta chains below all came from one sample that was sequenced in a study of graft-versus-host responses after intestinal transplantation. Here immunoSEQ multiplex PCR was the method, and the copy in TCRdb shows in-frame clones only, minus some. The table includes some 27,000 clones, over 90% detected once. The sequencing used PBMCs, collected 18 days after transplant. Source of these receptors: a human patient who received an intestinal transplant, so some T cells may come from the graft donor.

The rearrangement uses TRBV6-5 and TRBJ1-1, with TRBD1 as a possible D gene (6 bases). This CDR3 has 15 amino acids. From germline, CDR1 is MNHEY and CDR2 SVGAGI. With 2 bases removed from V and 0 bases from J, the gap between germline ends came to 10 bases. CDR3 bases: TGTGCCAGCAGTTACGGCGGGGGCCTGAACACTGAAGCTTTCTTT. It translates to CASSYGGGLNTEAFF.

V usage is TRBV14 and J usage is TRBJ1-1; D not certain. CDR1 is SGHDN, CDR2 FVKESK, per germline. The CDR3 consists of 14 residues. Between the trimmed V and J ends, which lost 1 base and 2 bases, there was a span of 8 bases. CDR3 nucleotide sequence: TGTGCCAGCAGCCAAGCAGGCGATAACACTGAAGCTTTCTTT. Encoded protein: CASSQAGDNTEAFF. Complete variable domain (other parts from reference TRBV14 and TRBJ1-1): EAGVTQFPSHSVIEKGQTVTLRCDPISGHDNLYWYRRVMGKEIKFLLHFVKESKQDESGMPNNRFLAERTGGTYSTLKVQPAELEDSGVYFCASSQAGDNTEAFFGQGTRLTVV.

The V and J genes are TRBV4-2 and TRBJ2-3; no firm D call. Germline V lookup: CDR1 LGHNA, CDR2 YNFKEQ. This CDR3 is 13 amino acids long. V was trimmed by 0 bases and J by 4 bases, leaving 5 bases between them. CDR3 DNA: TGTGCCAGCAGCCAAGATGTGGCAGATACGCAGTATTTT. It specifies CASSQDVADTQYF.

This chain joins TRBV27 and TRBJ1-6; tentative D call: TRBD1 (5 bases). The CDR3 has 14 amino acids. Looked up from germline, CDR1 is MNHEY and CDR2 is SMNVEV (reference sequence). V gave up 2 bases and J gave up 9 bases, with 11 bases separating them. CDR3 nucleotide sequence: TGTGCCAGCAGTTTAGGGGGGTCGGGTTCACCCCTCCACTTT. This codes for CASSLGGSGSPLHF.

The V gene is TRBV10-2, the J gene TRBJ2-5; D is ambiguous. V lost 0 bases to trimming and J lost 2 bases, with 10 bases between them. Germline lookup yields CDR1 WSHSY and CDR2 SAAADI. The CDR3 loop spans 15 amino acids. The chain's CDR3 is CASSESLGGQETQYF. CDR3 DNA: TGCGCCAGCAGTGAGTCCCTGGGTGGGCAAGAGACCCAGTACTTC.

The chain recombines TRBV7-6 with TRBJ2-2; 11 bases align to TRBD2. Germline V gene sequence: CDR1 SGHVS, CDR2 FNYEAQ. The CDR3 runs 15 residues. V shed 6 bases and J 4 bases; nucleotides not matched to a gene: 4. The CDR3 loop reads CASSLSGGATGELFF. DNA of the CDR3: TGTGCCAGCAGTCTTAGCGGGGGGGCCACCGGGGAGCTGTTTTTT.

V and J are TRBV6-1 and TRBJ1-2; the match to TRBD1 covers 9 bases. The CDR3 is made up of 18 amino acids. With 0 bases clipped from V and 0 bases from J, the junction kept 8 bases outside the gene matches. The germline CDR1 and CDR2 sequences are MNHNS and SASEGT. For the CDR3, the DNA is TGTGCCAGCAGTGAAGCGCCGTGGGACAGGGACCCTAACTATGGCTACACCTTC. Amino acid sequence: CASSEAPWDRDPNYGYTF.

The chain employs TRBV25-1 and TRBJ1-2, with 9 bases fitting TRBD1. V was clipped by 5 bases and J by 8 bases; unmatched bases: 18. The germline V gene has CDR1 MGHDK and CDR2 SYGVNS. The length of the CDR3 is 17 residues. In DNA form, the CDR3 reads TGTGCCAGCAGTCCACCTCCGGGACAGGGTACGGAGGAGGGCTACACCTTC. Translation: CASSPPPGQGTEEGYTF.

This sequence joins TRBV6-6 and TRBJ2-1; D unclear. Trimming pared 4 bases from V and 4 bases from J, leaving 17 bases between. This CDR3 spans 16 amino acids. Germline lookup yields CDR1 MNHNY and CDR2 SVGAGI (reference sequence). The CDR3 DNA follows: TGTGCCAGCAGTTCCAGTCCTCTTACGCCTTACAATGAGCAGTTCTTC. Protein sequence: CASSSSPLTPYNEQFF.

V is TRBV9 and J is TRBJ2-7; 12 bases agree with TRBD2. The ends lost 4 bases at V and 2 bases at J; junction bases unmatched: 10. The CDR3 has 17 amino acids. The germline CDR1 and CDR2 sequences are SGDLS and YYNGEE. The CDR3: CASSPLAGGQGPYEQYF. Written as DNA, the CDR3 is TGTGCCAGCAGCCCTCTAGCGGGGGGGCAGGGTCCCTACGAGCAGTACTTC. The full variable domain, completed using reference TRBV9 and TRBJ2-7, is DSGVTQTPKHLITATGQRVTLRCSPRSGDLSVYWYQQSLDQGLQFLIQYYNGEERAKGNILERFSAQQFPDLHSELNLSSLELGDSALYFCASSPLAGGQGPYEQYFGPGTRLTVT.

The count of this clone is one. The genes are TRBV11-2 and TRBJ2-5; D is undetermined. V was pared by 1 base and J by 5 bases, with 2 bases between. CDR3 size: 11 residues. CDR1 is SGHAT and CDR2 is FQNNGV in the germline V gene. CDR3 amino acids: CASSLGETQYF. CDR3 sequence (DNA): TGTGCCAGCAGCTTAGGGGAGACCCAGTACTTC.

V usage is TRBV5-4 and J usage is TRBJ1-2; weak D call: TRBD1 (5 bases). The CDR3 covers 13 residues. Germline V lookup: CDR1 SGHNT, CDR2 YYREEE (reference sequence). V lost 4 bases to trimming and J lost 7 bases, with 14 bases between them. As DNA, the CDR3 is TGTGCCAGCAGCGGTTCTGGGGGGGGTGGCTACACCTTC. Its translation: CASSGSGGGGYTF. Full variable domain (rest looked up from reference TRBV5-4 and TRBJ1-2): ETGVTQSPTHLIKTRGQQVTLRCSSQSGHNTVSWYQQALGQGPQFIFQYYREEENGRGNFPPRFSGLQFPNYSSELNVNALELDDSALYLCASSGSGGGGYTFGSGTRLTVV.

This clone was counted once. CDR3 residues: CASSLDRTYEQYF. The CDR3 region has the DNA TGTGCCAGCAGCTTGGACAGAACGTACGAGCAGTACTTC. The chain combines TRBV5-4 with TRBJ2-7; D unresolved. With 0 bases removed from V and 4 bases from J, the gap between germline ends came to 8 bases. This CDR3 has 13 amino acids. The germline gives CDR1 SGHNT, CDR2 YYREEE (reference sequence).

In this sample, this clone turned up a few times. The chain couples TRBV4-1 to TRBJ2-2; D gene uncertain. The germline gives CDR1 MGHRA, CDR2 YSYEKL. The V and J ends lost 4 bases and 4 bases respectively, with 13 bases between them. This CDR3 region has 15 residues. CDR3 loop: CASSRISVGTGELFF. The DNA for the CDR3 is TGCGCCAGCAGCCGGATTTCAGTAGGCACCGGGGAGCTGTTTTTT.

This clone was seen only a few times. V and J are TRBV6-5 and TRBJ2-2; 10 bases map to TRBD2. The CDR3 is 15 amino acids. From germline, CDR1 is MNHEY and CDR2 SVGAGI. Trimming removed 1 base from V and 4 bases from J; junction bases left unmatched: 0. The CDR3 spells CASSYLAGGTGELFF. CDR3 sequence (DNA): TGTGCCAGCAGTTACTTAGCGGGGGGCACCGGGGAGCTGTTTTTT.

The V gene is TRBV7-6, the J gene TRBJ2-3; D not certain. Trimming pared 1 base from V and 5 bases from J, leaving 13 bases between. Germline V CDR1 and CDR2: SGHVS, FNYEAQ. CDR3 length equals 15 residues. In DNA, the CDR3 is TGTGCCAGCAGCTTAGAGGTGCCGTCAGGAGATACGCAGTATTTT. Its protein product is CASSLEVPSGDTQYF.

The chain's CDR3 is CASSSRDRLGNEQFF. In DNA form, the CDR3 reads TGTGCCAGCAGCTCAAGGGACAGATTGGGCAATGAGCAGTTCTTC. This chain links TRBV7-9 with TRBJ2-1; TRBD1 matches at 7 bases. V was clipped by 4 bases and J by 6 bases; unmatched bases: 9. CDR3 length equals 15 residues. From germline, CDR1 is SEHNR and CDR2 FQNEAQ (reference sequence).

The V call is TRBV28, the J call TRBJ2-4; D is possibly TRBD2 (7 bases). The CDR3 is made up of 19 amino acids. Germline V gene sequence: CDR1 MDHEN, CDR2 SYDVKM. Between the trimmed V and J ends, which lost 5 bases and 0 bases, there was a span of 23 bases. The CDR3 DNA is TGTGCCAGCAGTCATTTCCCCAATCAGGGGAGGGGAGCCAAAAACATTCAGTACTTC. Its protein is CASSHFPNQGRGAKNIQYF.

This chain connects TRBV6-6 to TRBJ2-7; D gene uncertain. The V end was cut by 2 bases, the J end by 4 bases, with 9 bases between. The germline V gene encodes CDR1 MNHNY and CDR2 SVGAGI (reference sequence). The CDR3 is made up of 13 amino acids. CDR3 coding DNA: TGTGCCAGCAGTTACCAGGACGGTTACGAGCAGTACTTC. This gives the protein CASSYQDGYEQYF.

In DNA, the CDR3 is TGTGCCAGCAGCTTAGTCGGGGGGGAGGAAGCTAACTATGGCTACACCTTC. Translating it yields CASSLVGGEEANYGYTF. The rearrangement joins TRBV7-3 to TRBJ1-2, with TRBD1 as a possible D gene (5 bases). CDR1 is SGHTA, CDR2 FQGTGA, per germline. V gave up 2 bases and J gave up 0 bases, with 16 bases separating them. This CDR3 comprises 17 residues.

The rearrangement uses TRBV5-1 and TRBJ2-5; 8 nucleotides match TRBD2. Germline V lookup: CDR1 SGHRS, CDR2 YFSETQ. Unmatched junction bases numbered 17, after V lost 5 bases and J lost 2 bases. CDR3 length equals 18 residues. CDR3 nucleotide sequence: TGCGCCAGCAGATTAAGTCGGGGGGGAACTCAAAAACAAGAGACCCAGTACTTC. It is translated as CASRLSRGGTQKQETQYF.

For the CDR3, the DNA is TGTGCCAGCAGTGAATCTCCGGGTGGGGTTTTAGGTGAAGCTTTCTTT. This encodes CASSESPGGVLGEAFF. V usage is TRBV6-1 and J usage is TRBJ1-1; D is undetermined. Germline V CDR1 and CDR2: MNHNS, SASEGT. Trimming shortened V by 2 bases and J by 7 bases, and 20 bases separated the two germline ends. The CDR3 loop spans 16 amino acids.

CDR3 region: CASRARDTSGNTIYF. The CDR3, as DNA: TGTGCCAGTAGGGCCCGGGACACCTCTGGAAACACCATATATTTT. V is TRBV19 and J is TRBJ1-3; TRBD1 is a possible D gene (6 bases). The CDR3 runs 15 residues. Germline V gives CDR1 LNHDA, CDR2 SQIVND (reference sequence). V gave up 6 bases and J gave up 0 bases, with 12 bases separating them.